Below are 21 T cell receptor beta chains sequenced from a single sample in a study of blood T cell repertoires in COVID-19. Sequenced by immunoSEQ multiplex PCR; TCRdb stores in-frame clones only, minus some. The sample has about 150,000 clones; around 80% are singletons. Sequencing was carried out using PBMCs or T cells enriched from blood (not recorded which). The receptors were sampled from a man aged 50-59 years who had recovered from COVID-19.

The CDR3 nucleotides are TGCGCCAGCAGCGCGGTCGTATCTGGGGCCAACGTCCTGACTTTC. Translation: CASSAVVSGANVLTF. This chain uses TRBV5-1 with TRBJ2-6; unclear D gene. Germline V gene lookup returns CDR1 SGHRS and CDR2 YFSETQ. CDR3 size: 15 residues. Trimming removed 4 bases from V and 1 base from J, with 9 bases in between.

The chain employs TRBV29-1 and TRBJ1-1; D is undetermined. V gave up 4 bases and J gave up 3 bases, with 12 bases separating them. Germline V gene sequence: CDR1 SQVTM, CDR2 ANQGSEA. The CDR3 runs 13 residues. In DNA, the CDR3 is TGCAGCGTTGGACGGAGAGATGACACTGAAGCTTTCTTT. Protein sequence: CSVGRRDDTEAFF.

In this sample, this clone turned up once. CDR3 sequence (DNA): TGTGCCAGCAGTTTATCGGGACAGAACTATGGCTACACCTTC. Translating it yields CASSLSGQNYGYTF. The chain joins TRBV27 to TRBJ1-2, with 7 bases lining up with TRBD1. The CDR3 extends over 14 amino acids. After removal of 0 bases from V and 2 bases from J, the junction contained 0 bases not matched to a gene. CDR1 is MNHEY and CDR2 is SMNVEV in the germline V gene (reference sequence).

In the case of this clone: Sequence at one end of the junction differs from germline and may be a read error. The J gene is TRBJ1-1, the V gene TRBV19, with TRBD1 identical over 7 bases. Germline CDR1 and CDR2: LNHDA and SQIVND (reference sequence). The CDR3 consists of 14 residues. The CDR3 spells CASRVTGLNTEAFF. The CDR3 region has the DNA TGTGCCAGTAGGGTGACAGGGTTGAATACTGAAGCTTTCTTT. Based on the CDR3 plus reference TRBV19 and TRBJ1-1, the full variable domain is DGGITQSPKYLFRKEGQNVTLSCEQNLNHDAMYWYRQDPGQGLRLIYYSQIVNDFQKGDIAEGYSVSREKKESFPLTVTSAQKNPTAFYLCASRVTGLNTEAFFGQGTRLTVV.

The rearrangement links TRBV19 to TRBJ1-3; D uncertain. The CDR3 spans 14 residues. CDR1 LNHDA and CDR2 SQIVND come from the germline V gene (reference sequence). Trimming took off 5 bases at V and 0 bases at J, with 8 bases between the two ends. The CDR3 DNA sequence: TGTGCCAGTAGTTCCGGGTACTCTGGAAACACCATATATTTT. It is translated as CASSSGYSGNTIYF.

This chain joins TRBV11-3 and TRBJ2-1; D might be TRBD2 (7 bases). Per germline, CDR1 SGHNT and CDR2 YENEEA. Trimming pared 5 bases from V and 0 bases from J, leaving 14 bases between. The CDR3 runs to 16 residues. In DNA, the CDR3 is TGTGCCAGCAGCCGCCTCGGGGGGCCCTCCTACAATGAGCAGTTCTTC. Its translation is CASSRLGGPSYNEQFF.

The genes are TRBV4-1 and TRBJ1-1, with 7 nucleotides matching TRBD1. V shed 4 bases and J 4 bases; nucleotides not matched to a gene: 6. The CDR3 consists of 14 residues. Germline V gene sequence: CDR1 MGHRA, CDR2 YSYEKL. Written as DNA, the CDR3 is TGCGCCAGCAGCCCCCACAGGGGAAGCACTGAAGCTTTCTTT. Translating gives CASSPHRGSTEAFF.

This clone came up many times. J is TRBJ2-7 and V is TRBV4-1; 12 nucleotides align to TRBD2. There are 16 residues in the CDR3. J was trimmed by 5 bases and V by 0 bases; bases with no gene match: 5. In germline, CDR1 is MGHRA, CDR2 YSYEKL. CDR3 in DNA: TGCGCCAGCAGCCAAGAACCCGGACTAGCGGGGCACGAGCAGTACTTC. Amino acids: CASSQEPGLAGHEQYF.

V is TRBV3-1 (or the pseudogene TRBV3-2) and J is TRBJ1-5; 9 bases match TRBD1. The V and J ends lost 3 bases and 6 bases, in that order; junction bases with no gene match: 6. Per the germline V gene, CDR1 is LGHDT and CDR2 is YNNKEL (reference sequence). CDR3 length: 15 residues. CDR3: CASSHSGQGAQPQHF. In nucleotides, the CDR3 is TGTGCCAGCAGCCATTCGGGACAGGGAGCTCAGCCCCAGCATTTT.

The CDR3, as DNA: TGTGCTAGTGGTCAGGGACTTCGGTCGGACATTCAGTACTTC. Translation: CASGQGLRSDIQYF. The genes are TRBV12-5 and TRBJ2-4, with D possibly being TRBD2 (6 bases). This CDR3 has 14 residues. The V end was cut by 5 bases, the J end by 8 bases, with 16 bases between. Germline CDR1 and CDR2: LGHNT and FRNRAP.

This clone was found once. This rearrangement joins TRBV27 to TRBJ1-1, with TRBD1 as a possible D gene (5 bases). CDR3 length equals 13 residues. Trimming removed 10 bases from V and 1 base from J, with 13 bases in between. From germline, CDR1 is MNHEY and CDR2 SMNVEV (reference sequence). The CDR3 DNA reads TGTGCCACAGACAGATTGAGGAACACTGAAGCTTTCTTT. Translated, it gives CATDRLRNTEAFF.

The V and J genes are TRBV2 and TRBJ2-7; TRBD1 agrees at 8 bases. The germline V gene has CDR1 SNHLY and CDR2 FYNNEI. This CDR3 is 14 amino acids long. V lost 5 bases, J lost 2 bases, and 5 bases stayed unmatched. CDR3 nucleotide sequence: TGTGCCAGCAGTCCCGGGACAGGAGCCTACGAGCAGTACTTC. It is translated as CASSPGTGAYEQYF. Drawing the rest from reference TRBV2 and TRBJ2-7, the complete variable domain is EPEVTQTPSHQVTQMGQEVILRCVPISNHLYFYWYRQILGQKVEFLVSFYNNEISEKSEIFDDQFSVERPDGSNFTLKIRSTKLEDSAMYFCASSPGTGAYEQYFGPGTRLTVT.

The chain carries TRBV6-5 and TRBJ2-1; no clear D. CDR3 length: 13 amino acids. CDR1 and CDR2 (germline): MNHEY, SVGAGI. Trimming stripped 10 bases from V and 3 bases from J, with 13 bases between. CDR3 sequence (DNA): TGTGCCACGAGCCAGACTCGCTACAATGAGCAGTTCTTC. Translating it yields CATSQTRYNEQFF.

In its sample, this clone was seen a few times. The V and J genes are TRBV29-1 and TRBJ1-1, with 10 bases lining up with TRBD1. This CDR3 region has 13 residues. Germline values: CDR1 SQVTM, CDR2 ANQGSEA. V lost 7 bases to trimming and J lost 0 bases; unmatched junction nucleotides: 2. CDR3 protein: CSGGQGMNTEAFF. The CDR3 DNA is TGCAGCGGGGGACAGGGGATGAACACTGAAGCTTTCTTT.

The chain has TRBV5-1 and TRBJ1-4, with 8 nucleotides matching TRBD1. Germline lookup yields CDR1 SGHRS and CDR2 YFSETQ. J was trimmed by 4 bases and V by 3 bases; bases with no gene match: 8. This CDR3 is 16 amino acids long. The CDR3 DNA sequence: TGCGCCAGCAGCTACGGGACAGGAGCATTTAATGAAAAACTGTTTTTT. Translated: CASSYGTGAFNEKLFF.

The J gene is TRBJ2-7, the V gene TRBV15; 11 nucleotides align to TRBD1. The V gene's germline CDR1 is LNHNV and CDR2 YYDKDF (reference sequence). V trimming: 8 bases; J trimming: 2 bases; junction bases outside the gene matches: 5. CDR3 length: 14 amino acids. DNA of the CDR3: TGTGCCACCCAAACGGGACAGGGGGCCTACGAGCAGTACTTC. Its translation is CATQTGQGAYEQYF.

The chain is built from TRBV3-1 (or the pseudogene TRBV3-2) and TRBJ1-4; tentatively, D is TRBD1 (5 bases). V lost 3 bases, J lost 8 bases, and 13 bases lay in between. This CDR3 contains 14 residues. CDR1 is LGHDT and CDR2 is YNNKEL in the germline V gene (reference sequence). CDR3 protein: CASSQAGMGEKLFF. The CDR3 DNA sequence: TGTGCCAGCAGCCAGGCAGGGATGGGGGAAAAACTGTTTTTT.

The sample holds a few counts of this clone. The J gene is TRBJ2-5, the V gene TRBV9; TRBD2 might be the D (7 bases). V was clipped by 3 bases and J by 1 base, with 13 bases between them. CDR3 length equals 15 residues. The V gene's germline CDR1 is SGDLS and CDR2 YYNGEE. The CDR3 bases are TGTGCCAGCAGCGAAAGGGGGGGCTTCCAAGAGACCCAGTACTTC. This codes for CASSERGGFQETQYF.

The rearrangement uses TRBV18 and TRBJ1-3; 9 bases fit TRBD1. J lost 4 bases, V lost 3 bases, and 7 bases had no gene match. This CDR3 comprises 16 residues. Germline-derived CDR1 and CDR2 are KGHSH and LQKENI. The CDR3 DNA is TGTGCCAGCTCACCGCCAAACAGGGGGCGAGGAAACACCATATATTTT. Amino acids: CASSPPNRGRGNTIYF.

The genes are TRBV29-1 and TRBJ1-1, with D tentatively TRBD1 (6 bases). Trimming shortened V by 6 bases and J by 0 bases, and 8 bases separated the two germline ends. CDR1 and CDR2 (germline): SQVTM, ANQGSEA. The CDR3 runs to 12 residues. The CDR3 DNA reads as TGCAGCGTAGGACAGATGAACACTGAAGCTTTCTTT. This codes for CSVGQMNTEAFF.

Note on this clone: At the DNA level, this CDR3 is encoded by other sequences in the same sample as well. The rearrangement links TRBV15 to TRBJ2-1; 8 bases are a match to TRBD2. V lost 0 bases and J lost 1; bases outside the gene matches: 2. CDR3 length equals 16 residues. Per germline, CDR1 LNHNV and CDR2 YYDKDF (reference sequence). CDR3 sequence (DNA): TGTGCCACCAGCAGAGAACGGGGGGGATCCTACAATGAGCAGTTCTTC. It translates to CATSRERGGSYNEQFF.